What follows are 12 T cell receptor beta chains derived from one specimen sequenced in a study of T-cell memory formation after mild COVID-19. TCRdb re-called the 5' RACE reads with MiXCR, one entry per CDR3 protein. This sample has roughly 600,000 distinct CDR3 sequences, with roughly 18% found just once. The sequenced material came from PBMCs or a T cell subset sorted from them (not recorded which). The receptors shown here come from an adult woman who had mild COVID-19 (a few samples of this study predate the infection). Cell type and time point are not known.

The chain is built from TRBV21-1 and TRBJ2-1; the table gives TRBD1 as D, unverified against the DNA. TRBV21-1 is termed a pseudogene. The CDR3 length is 12 residues. The CDR3 bases are TGTGCCAGCAGCAACAGGGGGGATGAGCAGTTCTTC. Amino acid sequence: CASSNRGDEQFF.

This chain uses TRBV4-1 with TRBJ1-1; no definite D call. Germline CDR1 is MGHRA and CDR2 is YSYEKL. CDR3 length: 15 amino acids. The V end lost 1 base, the J end lost 5 bases, and 14 bases lay between the germline ends. CDR3: CASSQVRVGGTEAFF. CDR3 DNA: TGCGCCAGCAGCCAAGTCCGGGTAGGAGGGACTGAAGCTTTCTTT.

This clonotype turned up a few times. The chain recombines TRBV18 with TRBJ1-2; 8 bases align to TRBD1. J was trimmed by 4 bases and V by 3 bases; bases with no gene match: 7. The CDR3 runs to 15 residues. Germline V lookup: CDR1 KGHSH, CDR2 LQKENI. Here the CDR3 DNA reads TGTGCCAGCTCACCGACAGGGGATCTCGGCTATGGCTACACCTTC. This encodes CASSPTGDLGYGYTF.

V gene TRBV2 combines with J gene TRBJ2-7, with 10 bases aligning to TRBD2. The ends lost 4 bases at V and 5 bases at J; junction bases unmatched: 14. This CDR3 is 17 amino acids long. Germline CDR1 reads SNHLY; CDR2 reads FYNNEI. The CDR3 region is CASSGASGRASTDEQYF. The CDR3 region has the DNA TGTGCCAGCAGTGGTGCGAGCGGGAGGGCCTCGACCGACGAGCAGTACTTC.

V is TRBV11-1 and J is TRBJ1-1; TRBD1 aligns across 8 bases. Germline values: CDR1 SGHAT, CDR2 FQDESV (reference sequence). The length of the CDR3 is 16 residues. V dropped 4 bases and J dropped 4; count of bases not matched to a gene: 11. The CDR3, as DNA: TGTGCCAGCAGCTCATTGACAGGGGCGATCCCCACTGAAGCTTTCTTT. Its translation is CASSSLTGAIPTEAFF.

This clonotype occurred a few times. The chain employs TRBV28 and TRBJ2-7, with D tentatively TRBD1 or TRBD2 (5 bases each). V shed 6 bases and J shed 2 bases, with 14 bases lying between them. Germline assignment: CDR1 MDHEN and CDR2 SYDVKM. This CDR3 contains 14 residues. The CDR3 DNA reads TGTGCCAGCAGCCCTGGGACCACCCCCTACGAGCAGTACTTC. Translating it yields CASSPGTTPYEQYF.

This rearrangement joins TRBV24-1 to TRBJ2-4; D might be TRBD1 (5 bases). V gave up 3 bases and J gave up 1 base, with 9 bases separating them. Germline V lookup: CDR1 KGHDR, CDR2 SFDVKD. The CDR3 has 15 amino acids. Here the CDR3 reads CATSDGAGAKNIQYF. Here the CDR3 DNA reads TGTGCCACCAGTGATGGAGCAGGGGCCAAAAACATTCAGTACTTC.

This chain connects TRBV6-2 or TRBV6-3 to TRBJ1-1, with D possibly being TRBD1 (6 bases). With 6 bases removed from V and 5 bases from J, the gap between germline ends came to 10 bases. CDR3 length: 12 amino acids. CDR1 MNHEY and CDR2 SVGEGT come from the germline V gene. CDR3 bases: TGTGCCAGCAGCACCAGGGGTACTGAAGCTTTCTTT. Protein product: CASSTRGTEAFF.

The chain is built from TRBV11-2 and TRBJ2-3, with 8 bases identical to TRBD1. V lost 7 bases and J lost 6; bases outside the gene matches: 15. Per germline, CDR1 SGHAT and CDR2 FQNNGV. The CDR3 loop spans 16 amino acids. The CDR3 region is CASNPPRDRGLDTQYF. The CDR3 DNA reads TGTGCCAGCAACCCACCCCGAGACAGGGGCCTCGATACGCAGTATTTT.

The chain employs TRBV7-8 and TRBJ1-5; no clear D. This CDR3 comprises 16 residues. Germline CDR1 and CDR2: SGHVS and FQNEAQ. The V end lost 1 base, the J end lost 1 base, and 11 bases lay between the germline ends. In nucleotides, the CDR3 is TGTGCCAGCAGCTTAGGTCCTCTATACAGCAATCAGCCCCAGCATTTT. This translates into CASSLGPLYSNQPQHF.

This clonotype occurred a few times. The chain couples TRBV5-1 to TRBJ2-1, with D perhaps TRBD2 (5 bases). CDR1 and CDR2 (germline): SGHRS, YFSETQ. Trimming took off 4 bases at V and 6 bases at J, with 14 bases between the two ends. The CDR3 length is 14 residues. The CDR3 DNA sequence: TGCGCCAGCAGCCTGGGGATTACTAGCAATGAGCAGTTCTTC. Amino acids: CASSLGITSNEQFF.

This clonotype was counted only a few times. The J gene is TRBJ2-2, the V gene TRBV9, with D unresolved. V dropped 2 bases and J dropped 8 bases, with 13 bases sitting between them. This CDR3 has 14 residues. Germline loops: CDR1 SGDLS, CDR2 YYNGEE. CDR3 bases: TGTGCCAGCAGCGTTGGCAGAGCGACGGGGGAGCTGTTTTTT. This translates into CASSVGRATGELFF.